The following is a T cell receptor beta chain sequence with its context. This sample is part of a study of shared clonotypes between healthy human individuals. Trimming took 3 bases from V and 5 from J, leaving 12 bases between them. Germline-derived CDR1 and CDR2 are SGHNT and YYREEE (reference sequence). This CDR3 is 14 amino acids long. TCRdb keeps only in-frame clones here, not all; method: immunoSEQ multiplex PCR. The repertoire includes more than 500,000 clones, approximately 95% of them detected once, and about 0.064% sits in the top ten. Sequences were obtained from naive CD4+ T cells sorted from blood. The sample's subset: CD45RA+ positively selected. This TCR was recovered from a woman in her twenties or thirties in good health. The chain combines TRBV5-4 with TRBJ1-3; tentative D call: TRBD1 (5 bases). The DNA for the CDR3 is TGTGCCAGCAGCTCCGGGACTCGTCGAAACACCATATATTTT. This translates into CASSSGTRRNTIYF.